This entry lists 24 T cell receptor beta chains sequenced from one sample in a study of T and B cells in COVID-19 patients (TCRdb year 2020). Genomic DNA extracted from blood was used in amounts of about 250-550 ng for amplification of TRB repertoires. For sequencing, an Illumina MiSeq was employed. TRB rearrangements were amplified by multiplex PCR with BIOMED2 TRB-A/B primer pools. TCRdb handled the public reads itself, with Q25 trimming in fastp and clone calling in MiXCR, and kept productive beta chains. Identical CDR3 protein sequences are pooled into one entry, listed with their most common genes and DNA. The sample yields 4,000 to 5,000 distinct CDR3 sequences; 25% to 35% were counted once. The ten largest make up 36% of the sample. Sequenced material: blood. The receptor source for this set is a human donor with active COVID-19.

The gene calls are TRBV30 and TRBJ2-6; D might be TRBD1 or TRBD2, each matching 6 bases. CDR3 length: 14 residues. The germline V gene has CDR1 GTSNPN and CDR2 SVGIG (reference sequence). Between the trimmed V and J ends, which lost 4 bases and 2 bases, there was a span of 9 bases. The CDR3, as DNA: TGTGCCTGGAAGGGGGGAGCTGGGGCCAACGTCCTGACTTTC. Protein sequence: CAWKGGAGANVLTF.

This chain connects TRBV27 to TRBJ2-3; TRBD2 aligns across 8 bases. CDR1 MNHEY and CDR2 SMNVEV come from the germline V gene (reference sequence). V gave up 8 bases and J gave up 0 bases; unmatched junction bases: 7. The CDR3 length is 15 residues. In DNA form, the CDR3 reads TGTGCCAGCGGGAGACTAGCGACTAGCACAGATACGCAGTATTTT. Its protein product is CASGRLATSTDTQYF.

This clonotype was seen more than once but under ten times. V is TRBV7-6 and J is TRBJ2-1, with D hard to call. Trimming took off 3 bases at V and 1 base at J, with 7 bases between the two ends. Germline loops: CDR1 SGHVS, CDR2 FNYEAQ. CDR3 length equals 14 residues. The CDR3 loop is CASSLGISYNEQFF. CDR3 DNA sequence: TGTGCCAGCAGCTTGGGGATTTCCTACAATGAGCAGTTCTTC.

V and J are TRBV6-2 or TRBV6-3 and TRBJ1-5, with D unclear. The ends were cut back, 7 bases at V and 4 bases at J, with 17 bases in the middle. Germline V gene data show CDR1 as MNHEY and CDR2 as SVGEGT. The CDR3 runs 15 residues. The CDR3: CASKSGRNLNQPQHF. In nucleotides, the CDR3 is TGTGCCAGCAAATCGGGGAGGAACCTTAATCAGCCCCAGCATTTT.

This clonotype came up a few times. This chain joins TRBV5-3 and TRBJ2-3, with 16 bases fitting TRBD2. TRBV5-3 is designated an ORF whose function remains uncertain. V was pared by 8 bases and J by 4 bases, with 16 bases of the junction left unmatched. The CDR3 totals 19 residues. In DNA, the CDR3 is TGTGCCAGCAGCAACACCTTCGGGACTAGCGGGAGGGCGGCAGATACGCAGTATTTT. It is translated as CASSNTFGTSGRAADTQYF.

The V and J genes are TRBV6-2 or TRBV6-3 and TRBJ1-2, with no clear D. Germline loops: CDR1 MNHEY, CDR2 SVGEGT. V was cut by 7 bases and J by 6 bases, with 18 bases left in between. This CDR3 contains 14 residues. The CDR3 bases are TGTGCCAGCAAACGTTTTTGGCTGATTGATGGCTACACCTTC. This encodes CASKRFWLIDGYTF.

In the case of this clonotype: The junction differs from germline at one of its ends, possibly a read error. The V gene is TRBV7-9, the J gene TRBJ2-2, with 9 positions matching TRBD1. Germline CDR1 SEHNR, CDR2 FQNEAQ (reference sequence). The CDR3 has 19 residues. CDR3 coding DNA: TGTGCCGGCAGCTTCGTCTACATCCCGGGACAGGGGAACACCGGGGAGCTGTTTTTT. Amino acids: CAGSFVYIPGQGNTGELFF.

In the case of this clonotype: This may arise from a read error, as a much more abundant clone is one base away. V usage is TRBV12-3 or TRBV12-4 and J usage is TRBJ2-5, with D tentatively TRBD1 or TRBD2 (5 bases each). The CDR3 runs to 17 residues. CDR3 sequence: CTSSFYGNPGTQETQYF. The CDR3 DNA is TGTACCAGCAGTTTTTATGGTAACCCCGGGACCCAAGAGACCCAGTACTTC.

By share of the sample, this clonotype is medium-sized. The V gene is TRBV15, the J gene TRBJ2-1; D possibly corresponds to TRBD2 (6 bases). Trimming took 5 bases from V and 4 from J, leaving 15 bases between them. Germline V gene sequence: CDR1 LNHNV, CDR2 YYDKDF (reference sequence). The CDR3 extends over 15 amino acids. The CDR3 DNA follows: TGTGCCACCAGCCGCCCTGGGACTGGATACAATGAGCAGTTCTTC. It specifies CATSRPGTGYNEQFF.

In its sample, this clonotype ranks as medium-sized. The chain combines TRBV27 with TRBJ2-2; TRBD2 agrees at 8 bases. The J segment lost 4 bases and the V segment lost 7 bases, leaving 8 bases of the junction unmatched. This CDR3 region has 15 residues. CDR1 is MNHEY, CDR2 SMNVEV, per germline (reference sequence). CDR3 in DNA: TGTGCCAGCACGGGAGCGGGAGTGATCACCGGGGAGCTGTTTTTT. Translating it yields CASTGAGVITGELFF.

The V call is TRBV20-1, the J call TRBJ1-1, with TRBD1 as a possible D gene (5 bases). CDR1 and CDR2 (germline): DFQATT, SNEGSKA (reference sequence). V lost 6 bases and J lost 0, with 17 bases in between. The CDR3 loop spans 15 amino acids. CDR3 sequence reads: CSAMRRGTVNTEAFF. The CDR3 bases are TGCAGTGCCATGCGGCGGGGGACGGTGAACACTGAAGCTTTCTTT.

A few counts support this clonotype. The chain employs TRBV28 and TRBJ2-1; D is perhaps TRBD2 (7 bases). CDR3 length: 16 residues. Looked up from germline, CDR1 is MDHEN and CDR2 is SYDVKM. V shed 3 bases and J shed 7 bases, with 19 bases lying between them. This CDR3 is CASSLFGGAGVNEQFF. The CDR3 DNA is TGTGCCAGCAGTTTGTTCGGGGGCGCGGGAGTTAATGAGCAGTTCTTC.

This clonotype is categorized as medium-sized. This rearrangement joins TRBV19 to TRBJ2-1; 8 positions agree with TRBD1. CDR1 is LNHDA, CDR2 SQIVND, per germline (reference sequence). Trimming at V came to 1 base and at J to 5 bases, leaving 16 bases not matched to a gene. The CDR3 sequence is 19 residues long. Here the CDR3 reads CASSIGPGQATRGNNEQFF. As DNA, the CDR3 is TGTGCCAGTAGTATAGGGCCGGGACAGGCCACCCGAGGGAACAATGAGCAGTTCTTC.

The rearrangement uses TRBV19 and TRBJ2-5; 7 nucleotides match TRBD1. Germline CDR1 is LNHDA and CDR2 is SQIVND (reference sequence). This CDR3 region has 14 residues. V was clipped by 4 bases and J by 2 bases; unmatched bases: 4. CDR3 sequence: CASSNYRGQETQYF. The CDR3 DNA is TGTGCCAGTAGTAATTACAGGGGACAAGAGACCCAGTACTTC. The variable domain in full, with the rest retrieved from reference TRBV19 and TRBJ2-5, is DGGITQSPKYLFRKEGQNVTLSCEQNLNHDAMYWYRQDPGQGLRLIYYSQIVNDFQKGDIAEGYSVSREKKESFPLTVTSAQKNPTAFYLCASSNYRGQETQYFGPGTRLLVL.

This clonotype has only a few counts. This chain joins TRBV20-1 and TRBJ2-3, with D hard to call. Trimming took off 5 bases at V and 2 bases at J, with 14 bases between the two ends. CDR3 length: 14 amino acids. Germline CDR1 DFQATT, CDR2 SNEGSKA (reference sequence). The CDR3 sequence is CSASRGPYTDTQYF. CDR3 coding DNA: TGCAGTGCTTCCAGAGGTCCCTACACAGATACGCAGTATTTT.

By frequency in the sample, this clonotype is medium-sized. The chain carries TRBV27 and TRBJ1-1; D is perhaps TRBD1 (6 bases). Germline loops: CDR1 MNHEY, CDR2 SMNVEV (reference sequence). The CDR3 contains 12 residues. V was pared by 1 base and J by 8 bases, with 8 bases between. For the CDR3, the DNA is TGTGCCAGCAGTTTATACGGGACAGAAGCTTTCTTT. This gives the protein CASSLYGTEAFF.

The chain carries TRBV5-3 and TRBJ1-6; 10 bases are a match to TRBD1. TRBV5-3 is placed among ORFs of uncertain function. With V trimmed by 8 bases and J by 8 bases, 10 bases remained unmatched. The CDR3 has 15 residues. CDR3 DNA sequence: TGTGCCAGCAGCCCGTCGGGACAGGGGTATTCACCCCTCCACTTT. Amino acid sequence: CASSPSGQGYSPLHF.

This clonotype is labeled medium-sized. V is TRBV7-2 and J is TRBJ2-5; TRBD1 is a possible D gene (6 bases). Trimming removed 3 bases at V and 4 bases at J, with 12 bases between. CDR1 is SGHTA, CDR2 FQGNSA, per germline. The CDR3 contains 14 residues. The CDR3: CASSFGGRGETQYF. CDR3 DNA: TGTGCCAGCAGCTTTGGGGGCAGGGGAGAGACCCAGTACTTC.

By share of the sample, this clonotype is medium-sized. The chain combines TRBV6-5 with TRBJ1-1, with 7 positions matching TRBD1. The germline CDR1 and CDR2 sequences are MNHEY and SVGAGI. The CDR3 loop spans 14 amino acids. Trimming removed 7 bases from V and 0 bases from J; junction bases left unmatched: 5. The CDR3 nucleotides read TGTGCCAGCAACATAGACAGGGTGAACACTGAAGCTTTCTTT. Its protein product is CASNIDRVNTEAFF.

This clonotype is classed as medium-sized. This chain links TRBV19 with TRBJ1-3; no clear D gene. Looked up from germline, CDR1 is LNHDA and CDR2 is SQIVND (reference sequence). CDR3 length: 13 residues. V was cut by 8 bases and J by 3 bases, with 11 bases left in between. This CDR3 reads CASHLGIGNTIYF. CDR3 nucleotide sequence: TGTGCCAGTCATCTAGGGATTGGAAACACCATATATTTT. Variable domain in full (rest from reference TRBV19 and TRBJ1-3): DGGITQSPKYLFRKEGQNVTLSCEQNLNHDAMYWYRQDPGQGLRLIYYSQIVNDFQKGDIAEGYSVSREKKESFPLTVTSAQKNPTAFYLCASHLGIGNTIYFGEGSWLTVV.

The table lists this clonotype with a few counts. The chain combines TRBV14 with TRBJ1-1, with TRBD1 as a possible D gene (5 bases). The CDR3 length is 15 residues. V shed 0 bases and J shed 5 bases, with 13 bases lying between them. Germline CDR1 SGHDN, CDR2 FVKESK. The CDR3 DNA is TGTGCCAGCAGCCAAGAGGGGAGGGGCGGAACTGAAGCTTTCTTT. Protein sequence: CASSQEGRGGTEAFF. The full variable domain, in which reference TRBV14 and TRBJ1-1 provide the parts outside the CDR3, is EAGVTQFPSHSVIEKGQTVTLRCDPISGHDNLYWYRRVMGKEIKFLLHFVKESKQDESGMPNNRFLAERTGGTYSTLKVQPAELEDSGVYFCASSQEGRGGTEAFFGQGTRLTVV.

This chain links TRBV20-1 with TRBJ2-7, with D perhaps TRBD1 or TRBD2 (5 bases each). The germline gives CDR1 DFQATT, CDR2 SNEGSKA (reference sequence). V lost 4 bases and J lost 2, with 18 bases in between. The CDR3 loop spans 15 amino acids. The CDR3 region is CSANLLDGGTYEQYF. CDR3 bases: TGCAGTGCTAACTTACTGGATGGGGGTACCTACGAGCAGTACTTC.

This clonotype was seen a handful of times. The conserved phenylalanine or tryptophan normally closing the CDR3 is absent here, so this likely arose from a read error. The DNA is left out, because the CDR3 cannot be placed on it with certainty; the CDR3 is given as TCRdb lists it. The chain is built from TRBV19 and TRBJ2-7; TRBD2 was called by the table and not checked on the DNA. The CDR3 is 9 residues long, ends included. Germline V gives CDR1 LNHDA, CDR2 SQIVND (reference sequence). The CDR3 reads CASSPGLAG.

The chain couples TRBV18 to TRBJ2-2; D not certain. Germline V lookup: CDR1 KGHSH, CDR2 LQKENI. With 8 bases removed from V and 0 bases from J, the gap between germline ends came to 19 bases. The CDR3 contains 17 residues. The CDR3 nucleotides read TGTGCCAGCATCCAAGGTGTCGAGCTACCGAACACCGGGGAGCTGTTTTTT. Translated: CASIQGVELPNTGELFF.